These T cell receptor beta chains were read from a single sample in a study of cytomegalovirus exposure and HLA in healthy donors. Here immunoSEQ multiplex PCR was the method, and the copy in TCRdb shows in-frame clones only, minus some. The sample consists of under 200,000 clones, around three quarters of them appearing once. Material for sequencing was PBMCs. Receptors originate from a woman between 35 and 50 years old in good health and CMV-seronegative. The CDR3 runs from the conserved cysteine through the conserved F or W. D genes are given only for firm matches. Clone size is stated in some rows and not others, as once, few, many or a class when expanded.

D	V	J	size	DNA	CDR3
TRBD2	TRBV9	TRBJ2-7	-	TGTGCCAGCAGCGTCGGGGGGTTCAGCTCCTACGAGCAGTACTTC	CASSVGGFSSYEQYF
-	TRBV14	TRBJ2-7	-	TGTGCCAGCAGCCAACGAGGGATCTCCTACGAGCAGTACTTC	CASSQRGISYEQYF
-	TRBV6-6	TRBJ2-7	-	TGTGCCAGCAGTCCCGTGGAGGGGTACGAGCAGTACTTC	CASSPVEGYEQYF
TRBD1	TRBV5-8	TRBJ2-1	-	TGTGCCAGCAGTTCGGGACAGAGAGCCGAGAGGAAGTTCTTC	CASSSGQRAERKFF
-	TRBV18	TRBJ1-1	once	TGTGCCAGCTCACCACTCCCTCAGGACTATGAAGCTTTCTTT	CASSPLPQDYEAFF
-	TRBV28	TRBJ1-1	-	TGTGCCAGCAGTTTAGCAGGGTCGAAGAACACTGAAGCTTTCTTT	CASSLAGSKNTEAFF
-	TRBV2	TRBJ1-6	-	TGTGCCAGCAGGGGCACGACCTGGAGGGATTCACCCCTCCACTTT	CASRGTTWRDSPLHF
-	TRBV12-5	TRBJ1-2	-	TGTGCTAGTGGTTTACAGACAAACTATGGCTACACCTTC	CASGLQTNYGYTF
-	TRBV7-3	TRBJ1-6	-	TGTGCCAGCAGCTTTCTGCCACAGGGTGGTTCACCCCTCCACTTT	CASSFLPQGGSPLHF
TRBD1	TRBV19	TRBJ1-1	-	TGTGCCAGTAGTATAGCAAGGACAGGATTTGAAGCTTTCTTT	CASSIARTGFEAFF
-	TRBV2	TRBJ1-4	few	TGTGCCAGCACTATGGTTGAAAAACTGTTTTTT	CASTMVEKLFF
-	TRBV28	TRBJ1-5	-	TGTGCCAGCAGTTTATTCCTGGGAACGACAGACAATCAGCCCCAGCATTTT	CASSLFLGTTDNQPQHF
-	TRBV19	TRBJ1-2	-	TGTGCCAGTAGAACAACCGGGACACGGCGAGGCTATGGCTACACCTTC	CASRTTGTRRGYGYTF
-	TRBV30	TRBJ1-4	few	TGTGCCTGGAGTGTACCCCCCCCAGGTGAAGCTGAAAAACTGTTTTTT	CAWSVPPPGEAEKLFF
-	TRBV12-5	TRBJ2-1	once	TGTGCTAGCTCCCGGGGACTGACGGGATATGAGCAGTTCTTC	CASSRGLTGYEQFF
TRBD2	TRBV5-1	TRBJ2-5	few	TGCGCCAGCAGCCCCGGCTTTTCCGCTAGCGGGGGGGTAGAGACCCAGTACTTC	CASSPGFSASGGVETQYF
-	TRBV18	TRBJ2-5	-	TGTGCCAGCTCACCACCGCGGGACGGCCAAGAGACCCAGTACTTC	CASSPPRDGQETQYF
-	TRBV5-4	TRBJ2-2	-	TGTGCCAGCAGCTTGCCGACAGGAGGTTTAACCGGGGAGCTGTTTTTT	CASSLPTGGLTGELFF
TRBD1	TRBV7-9	TRBJ1-4	few	TGTGCCAGCAGCGCATCACCGGGACAGGGGGCCGCTAATGAAAAACTGTTTTTT	CASSASPGQGAANEKLFF
-	TRBV28	TRBJ1-2	-	TGTGCCAGCAGTCTACGCCGGCCGCGGAGGGATTGGTATGGCTACACCTTC	CASSLRRPRRDWYGYTF
-	TRBV29-1	TRBJ2-1	few	TGCAGCGTTGAAGATCGTAGGGGTAGCTCCTACAATGAGCAGTTCTTC	CSVEDRRGSSYNEQFF
TRBD1	TRBV5-1	TRBJ1-4	-	TGCGCCAGCAGCCGGGGACAGCCTGCAACTAATGAAAAACTGTTTTTT	CASSRGQPATNEKLFF
-	TRBV19	TRBJ1-2	-	TGTGCCAGTAGCGGGGGGACTAACTATGGCTACACCTTC	CASSGGTNYGYTF
TRBD2	TRBV6-4	TRBJ2-5	-	TGTGCCAGCAGTGAACGGGGGGGTCAAGAGACCCAGTACTTC	CASSERGGQETQYF
TRBD1	TRBV28	TRBJ1-5	-	TGTGCCAGCAGTTATAACAGGGGAGCCTTCAATCAGCCCCAGCATTTT	CASSYNRGAFNQPQHF
-	TRBV7-9	TRBJ2-3	-	TGTGCCAGCAGCTCCCGGTTGTACGGGGATACGCAGTATTTT	CASSSRLYGDTQYF
-	TRBV19	TRBJ1-5	-	TGTGCCACCTCCCGGGATAGCAATCAGCCCCAGCATTTT	CATSRDSNQPQHF
-	TRBV6-5	TRBJ1-1	-	TGTGCCAGCAGTCGATCCGGAGTTCCGGGGACTGAAGCTTTCTTT	CASSRSGVPGTEAFF
-	TRBV2	TRBJ2-2	-	TGTGCCAGCAGTGATTATAGTGGCACCGGGGAGCTGTTTTTT	CASSDYSGTGELFF
TRBD1	TRBV6-6	TRBJ2-7	-	TGTGCCACAGCCGGGACAGGGCGGTACGAGCAGTACTTC	CATAGTGRYEQYF
-	TRBV2	TRBJ2-1	-	TGTGCCAGCAGTGAAGGGCAGGGTGCCTACAATGAGCAGTTCTTC	CASSEGQGAYNEQFF